This T cell receptor (beta chain) was sequenced during a study of blood T cell repertoires in COVID-19. Across the study: Samples of COVID-19 (acute and convalescent) were obtained from the United States, Italy and Spain.

Sequenced by immunoSEQ multiplex PCR; TCRdb stores in-frame clones only, minus some. The data show about 220,000 clones, about 84% seen once. The CDR3 contains 12 residues. Germline V gives CDR1 SNHLY, CDR2 FYNNEI. The V end lost 8 bases, the J end lost 0 bases, and 8 bases lay between the germline ends. The clonotype originates from a human donor in a cohort sampled during active COVID-19. The rearrangement joins TRBV2 to TRBJ2-7; D is unresolved. The sample taken for sequencing was peripheral blood. The DNA for the CDR3 is TGTGCCAGCGGCAGATCCTCCTACGAGCAGTACTTC. Translated: CASGRSSYEQYF.